This T cell receptor (beta chain) was obtained from a study of blood T cell repertoires in COVID-19. On the study more broadly: Samples taken during acute and convalescent COVID-19 were collected in the United States, Italy and Spain. T cells, B-cell-depleted T cells, or PBMCs supplied cDNA or gDNA.

In its sample, this clone was seen a few times. The germline CDR1 and CDR2 sequences are MDHEN and SYDVKM. With 3 bases removed from V and 3 bases from J, the gap between germline ends came to 9 bases. CDR3 length equals 13 residues. In the original workflow: Estimation of nucleated cell counts was performed using reference gene primer amplification. Produced via immunoSEQ multiplex PCR; TCRdb's table is partial and in-frame only. V and J calls and clone size follow that table, whereas D and trimming were derived from the DNA. Here the sample spans 90,000 to 100,000 clones, under 85% being singletons.

Sequencing used peripheral blood. This receptor was taken from a human donor in a cohort sampled during active COVID-19. This chain connects TRBV28 to TRBJ2-7; possibly TRBD1 for D (6 bases). CDR3 sequence (DNA): TGTGCCAGCAGTTTTCAGGGGCTCTACGAGCAGTACTTC. Its translation: CASSFQGLYEQYF.